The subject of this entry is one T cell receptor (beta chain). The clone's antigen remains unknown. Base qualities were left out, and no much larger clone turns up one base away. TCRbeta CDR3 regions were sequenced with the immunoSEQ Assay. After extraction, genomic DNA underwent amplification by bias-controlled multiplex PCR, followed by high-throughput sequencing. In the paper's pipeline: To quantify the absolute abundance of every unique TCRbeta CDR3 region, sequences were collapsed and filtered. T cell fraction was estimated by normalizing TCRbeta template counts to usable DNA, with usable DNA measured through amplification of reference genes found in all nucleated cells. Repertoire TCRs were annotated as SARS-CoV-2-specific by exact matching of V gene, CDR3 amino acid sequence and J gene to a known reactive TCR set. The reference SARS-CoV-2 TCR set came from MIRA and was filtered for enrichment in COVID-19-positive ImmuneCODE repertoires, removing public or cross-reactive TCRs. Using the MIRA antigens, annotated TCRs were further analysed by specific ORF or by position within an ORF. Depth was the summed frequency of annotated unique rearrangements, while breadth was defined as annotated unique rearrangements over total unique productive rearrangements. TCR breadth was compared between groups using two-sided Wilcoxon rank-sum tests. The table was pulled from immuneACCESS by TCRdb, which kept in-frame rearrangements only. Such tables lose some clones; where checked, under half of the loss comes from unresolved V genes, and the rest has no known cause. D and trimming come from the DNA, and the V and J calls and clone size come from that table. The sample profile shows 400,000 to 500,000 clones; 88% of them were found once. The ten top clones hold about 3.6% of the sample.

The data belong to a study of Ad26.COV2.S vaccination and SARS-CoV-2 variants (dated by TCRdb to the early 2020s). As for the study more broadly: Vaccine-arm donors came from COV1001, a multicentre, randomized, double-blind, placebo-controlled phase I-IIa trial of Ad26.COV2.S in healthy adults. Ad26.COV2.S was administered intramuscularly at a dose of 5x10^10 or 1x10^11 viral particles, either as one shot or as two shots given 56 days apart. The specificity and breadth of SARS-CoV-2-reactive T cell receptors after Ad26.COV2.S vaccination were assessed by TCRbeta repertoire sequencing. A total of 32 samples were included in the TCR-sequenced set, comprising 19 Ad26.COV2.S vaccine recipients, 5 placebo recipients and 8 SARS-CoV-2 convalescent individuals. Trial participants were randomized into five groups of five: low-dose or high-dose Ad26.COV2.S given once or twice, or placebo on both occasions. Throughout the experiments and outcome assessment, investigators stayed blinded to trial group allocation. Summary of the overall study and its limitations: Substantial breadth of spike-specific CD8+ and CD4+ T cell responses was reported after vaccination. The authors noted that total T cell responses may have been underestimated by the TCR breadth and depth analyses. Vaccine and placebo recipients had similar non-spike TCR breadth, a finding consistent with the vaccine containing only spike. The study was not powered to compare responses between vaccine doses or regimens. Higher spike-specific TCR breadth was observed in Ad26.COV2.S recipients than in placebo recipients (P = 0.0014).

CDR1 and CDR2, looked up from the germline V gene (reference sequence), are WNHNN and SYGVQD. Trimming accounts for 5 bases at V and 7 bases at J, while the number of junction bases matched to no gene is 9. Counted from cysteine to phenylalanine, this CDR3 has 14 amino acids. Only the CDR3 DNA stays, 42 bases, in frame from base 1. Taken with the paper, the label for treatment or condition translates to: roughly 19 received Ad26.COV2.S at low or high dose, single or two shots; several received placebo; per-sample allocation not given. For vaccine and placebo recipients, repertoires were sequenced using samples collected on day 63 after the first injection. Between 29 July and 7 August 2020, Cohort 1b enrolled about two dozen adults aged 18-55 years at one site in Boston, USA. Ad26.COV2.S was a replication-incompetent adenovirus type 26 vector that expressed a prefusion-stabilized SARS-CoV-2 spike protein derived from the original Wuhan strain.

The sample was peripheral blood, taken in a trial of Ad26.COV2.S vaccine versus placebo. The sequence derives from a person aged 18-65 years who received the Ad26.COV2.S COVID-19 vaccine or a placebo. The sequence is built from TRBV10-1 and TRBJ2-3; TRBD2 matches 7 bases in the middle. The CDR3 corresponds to CASSSSGGWNTQYF. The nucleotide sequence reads TGCGCCAGCAGTTCTAGCGGTGGTTGGAATACGCAGTATTTT.